This T cell receptor beta chain was sequenced for a study of OX40 agonist ivuxolimab in advanced cancers. In the study overall: Prior anti-PD-1, anti-PD-L1 or anti-CTLA-4 therapy was allowed; 40% had some. General study results and limits: CD8+ T cells (on average) carried more expanded clones than CD4+ T cells.

About this clone: The target antigen is unknown.

Between the trimmed V and J ends, which lost 10 bases and 4 bases, there was a span of 16 bases. CDR3 length equals 13 residues. CDR1 is SNHLY, CDR2 FYNNEI, per germline. TCRdb keeps only in-frame clones here, not all; method: immunoSEQ multiplex PCR. The sample records 30,000 to 45,000 clones, under 85% being singletons. Peripheral blood came from all dose cohorts at three timepoints. The sequences come from CD4+ or CD8+ T cells sorted from blood, collected in a trial of the OX40 agonist ivuxolimab. The chain carries TRBV2 and TRBJ2-5, with D tentatively TRBD1 (6 bases). This TCR came from an adult with an advanced solid tumor such as melanoma, head and neck, liver or kidney cancer. CDR3 coding DNA: TGTGCCACATCCGAACAGGGCGGAGAGACCCAGTACTTC. It codes for CATSEQGGETQYF.